Below, 30 T cell receptor beta chains from the same sample are listed, as sequenced in a study of cytomegalovirus exposure and HLA in healthy donors. Both 60 Vbeta primers and 13 Jbeta primers went into the PCR. TCRdb's table, derived via immunoSEQ multiplex PCR, lists solely in-frame clones and lacks some. The sample shows about 130,000 clones, about three quarters of them seen only once. Sample: PBMCs. The receptors originated from a woman aged 55-69 years in good health and CMV-seropositive.

The rearrangement joins TRBV27 to TRBJ2-7, with D tentatively TRBD1 (5 bases). Trimming removed 2 bases from V and 3 bases from J, with 17 bases in between. CDR1 is MNHEY and CDR2 is SMNVEV in the germline V gene (reference sequence). This CDR3 comprises 16 residues. CDR3 in amino acids: CASSLRATEPHYEQYF. As DNA, the CDR3 is TGTGCCAGCAGTTTAAGGGCGACAGAGCCCCACTACGAGCAGTACTTC.

The rearrangement uses TRBV5-4 and TRBJ1-4, with a possible D match to TRBD1 (6 bases). Germline-derived CDR1 and CDR2 are SGHNT and YYREEE (reference sequence). V shed 4 bases and J shed 8 bases, with 18 bases lying between them. The CDR3 has 15 amino acids. Here the CDR3 DNA reads TGTGCCAGCAGCATCGGACAGATGGTTGGGGAAAAACTGTTTTTT. Translation gives CASSIGQMVGEKLFF.

This rearrangement joins TRBV7-3 to TRBJ1-2, with D unresolved. The V gene lost 1 base and the J gene lost 8 bases, with 14 bases spanning the gap. Germline V gene lookup returns CDR1 SGHTA and CDR2 FQGTGA. The CDR3 runs to 14 residues. Here the CDR3 DNA reads TGTGCCAGCAGCTTAAAGAGGTCAGGAGGAGGCTACACCTTC. Its protein is CASSLKRSGGGYTF. The variable domain in full, completed from reference TRBV7-3 and TRBJ1-2, reads GAGVSQTPSNKVTEKGKYVELRCDPISGHTALYWYRQSLGQGPEFLIYFQGTGAADDSGLPNDRFFAVRPEGSVSTLKIQRTERGDSAVYLCASSLKRSGGGYTFGSGTRLTVV.

The sample holds one count of this clone. This rearrangement joins TRBV11-1 to TRBJ1-1, with D perhaps matching TRBD1 (5 bases). The CDR3 contains 14 residues. V lost 3 bases to trimming and J lost 5 bases, with 13 bases between them. Germline V gene data show CDR1 as SGHAT and CDR2 as FQDESV (reference sequence). CDR3 protein: CASSFSQGGTEAFF. The CDR3, as DNA: TGTGCCAGCAGCTTCTCGCAGGGAGGGACTGAAGCTTTCTTT.

This clone was observed a handful of times. The chain has TRBV5-1 and TRBJ1-5; tentative D call: TRBD1 (5 bases). The CDR3 is made up of 14 amino acids. Germline V gives CDR1 SGHRS, CDR2 YFSETQ. The germline V and J ends were trimmed by 3 bases and 5 bases, with 12 bases remaining between them. CDR3 in DNA: TGCGCCAGCAGCTGGGGGTCGGGGGATCAGCCCCAGCATTTT. Residues: CASSWGSGDQPQHF.

DNA of the CDR3: TGCAGTGCTAGTCAGGCTCAGCCCCAGCATTTT. Its protein is CSASQAQPQHF. The chain uses TRBV20-1 and TRBJ1-5; unclear D gene. CDR1 is DFQATT and CDR2 is SNEGSKA in the germline V gene (reference sequence). The V end was cut by 3 bases, the J end by 6 bases, with 6 bases between. The CDR3 is 11 amino acids.

The CDR3 DNA is TGTGCCAGCAGCGTAGGGACAGGGGAGGGGTATCAGCCCCAGCATTTT. This encodes CASSVGTGEGYQPQHF. V gene TRBV9 combines with J gene TRBJ1-5; 9 bases align to TRBD1. The CDR3 has 16 residues. Germline loops: CDR1 SGDLS, CDR2 YYNGEE. V lost 0 bases to trimming and J lost 5 bases; unmatched junction nucleotides: 6.

J is TRBJ1-2 and V is TRBV6-5, with D perhaps TRBD1 (5 bases). V lost 7 bases to trimming and J lost 4 bases, with 16 bases between them. Germline-derived CDR1 and CDR2 are MNHEY and SVGAGI. This CDR3 has 14 residues. The CDR3 loop reads CASKGQGGIYGYTF. CDR3 nucleotides: TGTGCCAGCAAGGGGCAGGGAGGAATCTATGGCTACACCTTC.

The rearrangement uses TRBV27 and TRBJ1-3; 7 bases are a match to TRBD1. From germline, CDR1 is MNHEY and CDR2 SMNVEV (reference sequence). V was pared by 6 bases and J by 2 bases, with 4 bases of the junction left unmatched. This CDR3 contains 14 residues. Here the CDR3 DNA reads TGTGCCAGCAGAGTGACAGGGACTGGAAACACCATATATTTT. It is translated as CASRVTGTGNTIYF.

V usage is TRBV6-6 and J usage is TRBJ1-2; 9 positions match TRBD1. Germline CDR1 MNHNY, CDR2 SVGAGI (reference sequence). The length of the CDR3 is 15 residues. V shed 5 bases and J 6 bases; nucleotides not matched to a gene: 10. The CDR3 DNA sequence: TGTGCCAGCAGTGACCCGGGACAGGGAGGAGATGGCTACACCTTC. Protein: CASSDPGQGGDGYTF.

The rearrangement uses TRBV7-3 and TRBJ2-5; TRBD2 is a possible D gene (5 bases). The CDR3 extends over 14 amino acids. Germline V gene sequence: CDR1 SGHTA, CDR2 FQGTGA. Trimming took 5 bases from V and 4 from J, leaving 14 bases between them. DNA for the CDR3: TGTGCCAGCAGCAAGACCGGGGTAGGAGAGACCCAGTACTTC. Translation gives CASSKTGVGETQYF.

This clone was recorded once. The chain joins TRBV13 to TRBJ1-5, with 11 bases matching TRBD1. Unmatched junction bases numbered 4, after V lost 5 bases and J lost 4 bases. CDR3 size: 15 residues. Germline assignment: CDR1 PRHDT and CDR2 FYEKMQ (reference sequence). As DNA, the CDR3 is TGTGCCAGCAGCGCCGGGACAGGGGGTAATCAGCCCCAGCATTTT. It yields the protein CASSAGTGGNQPQHF.

V usage is TRBV6-5 and J usage is TRBJ1-2; weak D call: TRBD1 (6 bases). Looked up from germline, CDR1 is MNHEY and CDR2 is SVGAGI. The V gene lost 6 bases and the J gene lost 4 bases, with 15 bases spanning the gap. The CDR3 covers 14 residues. As DNA, the CDR3 is TGTGCCAGCAGCTACCAACAGGGCCCCTATGGCTACACCTTC. Amino acid sequence: CASSYQQGPYGYTF.

This clone was recorded only once. The CDR3 sequence: CASSYSTNGDSPLHF. CDR3 coding DNA: TGTGCCAGCAGTTATTCCACTAACGGGGATTCACCCCTCCACTTT. The rearrangement uses TRBV6-5 and TRBJ1-6; D is unresolved. The germline V gene encodes CDR1 MNHEY and CDR2 SVGAGI. The V gene lost 3 bases and the J gene lost 8 bases, with 14 bases spanning the gap. This CDR3 spans 15 amino acids.

The V and J genes are TRBV29-1 and TRBJ1-1; D might be TRBD1 (6 bases). This CDR3 region has 13 residues. Germline V lookup: CDR1 SQVTM, CDR2 ANQGSEA. V gave up 7 bases and J gave up 1 base, with 13 bases separating them. The DNA of the CDR3 is TGCAGCGCTGACAGGCCCCCGAACACTGAAGCTTTCTTT. It translates to CSADRPPNTEAFF.

This chain joins TRBV5-1 and TRBJ1-6; TRBD1 is a possible D gene (5 bases). Germline values: CDR1 SGHRS, CDR2 YFSETQ. Trimming stripped 5 bases from V and 5 bases from J, with 11 bases between. This CDR3 comprises 14 residues. CDR3 residues: CASSPDSNNSPLHF. In nucleotides, the CDR3 is TGCGCCAGCAGTCCTGACAGCAATAATTCACCCCTCCACTTT.

V is TRBV6-5 and J is TRBJ2-5, with 7 bases matching TRBD1. The end of the DNA aligns better with TRBJ2-7, so the J call may be wrong. The CDR3 is made up of 10 amino acids. CDR1 and CDR2 (germline): MNHEY, SVGAGI. CDR3 in amino acids: CGQGFYEQYF. The CDR3, as DNA: TGTGGACAGGGCTTCTACGAGCAGTACTTC.

This chain links TRBV11-2 with TRBJ1-1; D gene uncertain. This CDR3 contains 14 residues. The V gene's germline CDR1 is SGHAT and CDR2 FQNNGV. The ends were cut back, 7 bases at V and 0 bases at J, with 12 bases in the middle. The CDR3 nucleotides read TGTGCCAGCACCCCAGGACTCCTGAACACTGAAGCTTTCTTT. Residues: CASTPGLLNTEAFF.

Only one count was recorded for this clone. The rearrangement links TRBV5-1 to TRBJ1-1, with 11 bases aligning to TRBD1. Looked up from germline, CDR1 is SGHRS and CDR2 is YFSETQ. The CDR3 sequence is 17 residues long. The V and J ends lost 0 bases and 0 bases, in that order; junction bases with no gene match: 4. The CDR3 protein is CASSLGTGGFMNTEAFF. The CDR3 DNA sequence: TGCGCCAGCAGCTTGGGGACAGGGGGCTTCATGAACACTGAAGCTTTCTTT.

This clone appeared a single time. The rearrangement links TRBV6-6 to TRBJ2-7; weak D call: TRBD1 (6 bases). V lost 2 bases to trimming and J lost 2 bases, with 10 bases between them. Germline CDR1 is MNHNY and CDR2 is SVGAGI (reference sequence). This CDR3 region has 14 residues. The CDR3 nucleotides are TGTGCCAGCAGTTACCCAGGGGCCACCTACGAGCAGTACTTC. This encodes CASSYPGATYEQYF.

In its sample, this clone was seen once. The chain has TRBV10-3 and TRBJ1-1, with 10 bases fitting TRBD1. CDR1 ENHRY and CDR2 SYGVKD come from the germline V gene. Trimming removed 6 bases from V and 5 bases from J; junction bases left unmatched: 6. The CDR3 totals 14 residues. This chain's CDR3 is CAIRGGQGRTEAFF. CDR3 DNA: TGTGCCATCAGAGGGGGACAGGGGAGGACTGAAGCTTTCTTT.

The rearrangement uses TRBV15 and TRBJ1-1; possibly TRBD1 for D (6 bases). Germline CDR1 is LNHNV and CDR2 is YYDKDF (reference sequence). This CDR3 has 12 residues. Trimming took 5 bases from V and 5 from J, leaving 9 bases between them. Here the CDR3 DNA reads TGTGCCACCAGCGTAAGGGGGACTGAAGCTTTCTTT. Translation gives CATSVRGTEAFF. The entire variable domain, with the rest obtained from reference TRBV15 and TRBJ1-1, is as follows: DAMVIQNPRYQVTQFGKPVTLSCSQTLNHNVMYWYQQKSSQAPKLLFHYYDKDFNNEADTPDNFQSRRPNTSFCFLDIRSPGLGDTAMYLCATSVRGTEAFFGQGTRLTVV.

As to this clone: The junction differs from germline at one of its ends, possibly a read error. The chain joins TRBV11-2 to TRBJ1-3, with D possibly matching TRBD1 (5 bases). CDR1 is SGHAT and CDR2 is FQNNGV in the germline V gene. This CDR3 spans 13 amino acids. The CDR3, as DNA: TGTGCCAGCCACTTAGGGGCAGGGCCCGCTTATAATTTT. It specifies CASHLGAGPAYNF.

V usage is TRBV7-9 and J usage is TRBJ2-1; 9 positions match TRBD1. Germline assignment: CDR1 SEHNR and CDR2 FQNEAQ (reference sequence). V shed 6 bases, J shed 0 bases, and the junction held 6 bases outside the gene matches. The CDR3 length is 16 residues. As DNA, the CDR3 is TGTGCCAGCAGGCCCCCGGGACAGGGCTCCTACAATGAGCAGTTCTTC. This translates into CASRPPGQGSYNEQFF.

This chain uses TRBV27 with TRBJ2-2, with 9 bases matching TRBD1. This CDR3 spans 15 amino acids. Germline CDR1 and CDR2: MNHEY and SMNVEV (reference sequence). V lost 9 bases and J lost 7; bases outside the gene matches: 12. CDR3 DNA sequence: TGTGCCAGTAGGGTCGGGGACAGGGTTTTCGGGGAGCTGTTTTTT. It codes for CASRVGDRVFGELFF.

CDR3 protein: CASSLVGGGSYGYTF. As DNA, the CDR3 is TGTGCCAGCAGCTTAGTGGGGGGGGGATCCTATGGCTACACCTTC. The chain is built from TRBV7-3 and TRBJ1-2; D might be TRBD1 (5 bases). The CDR3 covers 15 residues. Germline values: CDR1 SGHTA, CDR2 FQGTGA. V lost 2 bases and J 4 bases, leaving 14 bases between the germline ends. The complete variable domain, with remaining parts taken from reference TRBV7-3 and TRBJ1-2, reads GAGVSQTPSNKVTEKGKYVELRCDPISGHTALYWYRQSLGQGPEFLIYFQGTGAADDSGLPNDRFFAVRPEGSVSTLKIQRTERGDSAVYLCASSLVGGGSYGYTFGSGTRLTVV.

The chain joins TRBV28 to TRBJ1-2; 7 bases are a match to TRBD1. From germline, CDR1 is MDHEN and CDR2 SYDVKM. V lost 8 bases and J lost 0; bases outside the gene matches: 3. The length of the CDR3 is 13 residues. CDR3 residues: CASGDSANYGYTF. CDR3 in DNA: TGTGCCAGCGGGGACAGTGCTAACTATGGCTACACCTTC.

The gene calls are TRBV4-1 and TRBJ1-1, with TRBD1 matching over 10 bases. V lost 5 bases, J lost 1 base, and 4 bases stayed unmatched. Germline V gene lookup returns CDR1 MGHRA and CDR2 YSYEKL. There are 15 residues in the CDR3. The CDR3 nucleotides are TGCGCCAGCAGCGCACGGGACAGGGGGAACACTGAAGCTTTCTTT. Translated: CASSARDRGNTEAFF.

The genes are TRBV14 and TRBJ1-2; tentative D call: TRBD1 (5 bases). Looked up from germline, CDR1 is SGHDN and CDR2 is FVKESK. This CDR3 has 14 residues. V was cut by 3 bases and J by 4 bases, with 12 bases left in between. CDR3 protein: CASSHDDSPYGYTF. The CDR3 region has the DNA TGTGCCAGCAGCCATGACGACAGCCCCTATGGCTACACCTTC.

This clone came up a few times. The chain employs TRBV19 and TRBJ1-4; 7 bases match TRBD1. The DNA end is a closer match to TRBJ2-2, so the J assignment may be wrong. This CDR3 contains 18 residues. Germline CDR1 is LNHDA and CDR2 is SQIVND (reference sequence). The CDR3 loop is CASSRRLQGTSHPTELFF. CDR3 nucleotides: TGTGCCAGTAGTAGGCGGCTACAGGGGACCTCGCATCCCACGGAGCTGTTTTTT.